This T cell receptor (beta chain) was captured in a study of cytomegalovirus exposure and HLA in healthy donors. Whole-study context: There were 100 million to 120 million unique TCR beta sequences, drawn from 200 million or so T cells, in an earlier analysis.

Study-wide points: Sequencing depth roughly uniform across donors was assumed in presence/absence analyses. In an earlier analysis, most TCR beta V segments were productive about 87% or about 30% of the time.

With 60 Vbeta and 13 Jbeta primers, the PCR was carried out. The method was immunoSEQ multiplex PCR; TCRdb's version includes in-frame clones alone and lacks a portion of them. The sample consists of roughly 100,000 clones, roughly 80% of them appearing once. Per the germline V gene, CDR1 is LNHDA and CDR2 is SQIVND (reference sequence). The CDR3 loop spans 16 amino acids. V lost 5 bases to trimming and J lost 3 bases; unmatched junction nucleotides: 7. About this clone: What it recognizes is unknown.

This TCR derives from a man aged 30 to 39 in good health and CMV-seropositive. What was sequenced was PBMCs. V is TRBV19 and J is TRBJ2-3, with 11 bases fitting TRBD2. This chain's CDR3 is CASSVVSGGGTDTQYF. Written as DNA, the CDR3 is TGTGCCAGTAGTGTTGTTAGCGGGGGGGGAACAGATACGCAGTATTTT.